This paragraph covers one T cell receptor beta chain sequence. Antigen specificity is unknown. The CDR3 sequence is 13 residues long. Per germline, CDR1 SGHRS and CDR2 YFSETQ. With V trimmed by 7 bases and J by 4 bases, 3 bases remained unmatched. The PCR contained 60 Vbeta and 13 Jbeta primers. Sequencing was performed with immunoSEQ multiplex PCR; in TCRdb, only in-frame clones are kept and a portion is missing. The sample shows about 200,000 clones, about 85% of them seen only once. The data originate from a study of cytomegalovirus exposure and HLA in healthy donors. Study-level background: Genotyping of 400 or so donors showed that over 80% belonged to the Caucasian-associated ancestry cluster. Study observations and caveats: Researchers counted 150 to 200 TCR beta chains as cytomegalovirus-associated. A later analysis showed HLA-associated TCR beta chains outstripping equally common others in clonal expansion.

The sequenced material came from PBMCs. The chain recombines TRBV5-1 with TRBJ1-1; 11 bases agree with TRBD1. This clonotype originated in a male donor in good health and CMV-seropositive. CDR3 nucleotide sequence: TGCGCCAGCCTGGGGACAGGGGGCACTGAAGCTTTCTTT. Translating it yields CASLGTGGTEAFF. Using reference TRBV5-1 and TRBJ1-1 for the parts outside the CDR3, the full variable domain is KAGVTQTPRYLIKTRGQQVTLSCSPISGHRSVSWYQQTPGQGLQFLFEYFSETQRNKGNFPGRFSGRQFSNSRSEMNVSTLELGDSALYLCASLGTGGTEAFFGQGTRLTVV.